This T cell receptor beta chain was obtained from a study of cytotoxic CD8 clonotypes in ibrutinib-treated CLL. Study summary: Partial responses numbered approximately 24 and complete responses 2; after a median approximately 70 months, approximately 14 stayed remitted and around 12 progressed. Mean productive templates were over 250,000; mean productive rearrangements were roughly 94,000.

On this clone: Its specificity is unknown.

V shed 6 bases, J shed 6 bases, and the junction held 9 bases outside the gene matches. Germline values: CDR1 MNHNY, CDR2 SVGAGI (reference sequence). This CDR3 has 15 residues. Study conclusions and caveats: Baseline clonality was higher than in age-matched healthy donors and moved in step with circulating CD8+ T-cell counts. An increase in clonality occurred at ibrutinib response, followed by a return toward baseline at progression.

Using immunoSEQ multiplex PCR, the repertoire was profiled, and TCRdb retains in-frame clones only, with some absent. The sample includes about 200,000 clones, about 72% of them seen just once. The rearrangement uses TRBV6-6 and TRBJ2-5; TRBD2 aligns across 11 bases. This TCR was recovered from a human donor with chronic lymphocytic leukemia. The sequences come from PBMCs, collected after 24 months of ibrutinib treatment. CDR3 DNA sequence: TGTGCCAGCAGCCGAAAGACTAGCGGGATTCAGACCCAGTACTTC. Its translation: CASSRKTSGIQTQYF.